The present T cell receptor beta chain was sequenced within a study of blood T cell repertoires in COVID-19. Using immunoSEQ multiplex PCR, the repertoire was profiled, and TCRdb retains in-frame clones only, with some absent. The profile shows fewer than 600,000 clones, roughly 90% of them singletons. The CDR3 runs 16 residues. Germline CDR1 reads LGHNA; CDR2 reads YSLEER. V gave up 4 bases and J gave up 0 bases, with 13 bases separating them. Sample: PBMCs or T cells enriched from blood (not recorded which). The receptor was derived from a woman aged 40-49 years who had recovered from COVID-19. The chain employs TRBV4-3 and TRBJ2-1; D may be TRBD1 (5 bases). The CDR3 reads CASSPRTQSSYNEQFF. In DNA form, the CDR3 reads TGCGCCAGCAGCCCTCGGACACAGAGCTCCTACAATGAGCAGTTCTTC.